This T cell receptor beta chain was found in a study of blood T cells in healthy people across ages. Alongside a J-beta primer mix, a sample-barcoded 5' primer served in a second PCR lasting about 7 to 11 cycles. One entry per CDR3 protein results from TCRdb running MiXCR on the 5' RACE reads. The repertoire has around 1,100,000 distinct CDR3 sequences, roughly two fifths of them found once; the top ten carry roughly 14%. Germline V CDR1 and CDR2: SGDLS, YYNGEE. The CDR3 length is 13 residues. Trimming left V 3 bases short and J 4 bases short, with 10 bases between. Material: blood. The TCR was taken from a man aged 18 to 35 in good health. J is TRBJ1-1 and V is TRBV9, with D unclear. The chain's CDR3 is CASSADTVTEAFF. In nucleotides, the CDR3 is TGTGCCAGCAGCGCTGACACAGTCACTGAAGCTTTCTTT. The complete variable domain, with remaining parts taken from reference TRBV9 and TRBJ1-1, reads DSGVTQTPKHLITATGQRVTLRCSPRSGDLSVYWYQQSLDQGLQFLIQYYNGEERAKGNILERFSAQQFPDLHSELNLSSLELGDSALYFCASSADTVTEAFFGQGTRLTVV.